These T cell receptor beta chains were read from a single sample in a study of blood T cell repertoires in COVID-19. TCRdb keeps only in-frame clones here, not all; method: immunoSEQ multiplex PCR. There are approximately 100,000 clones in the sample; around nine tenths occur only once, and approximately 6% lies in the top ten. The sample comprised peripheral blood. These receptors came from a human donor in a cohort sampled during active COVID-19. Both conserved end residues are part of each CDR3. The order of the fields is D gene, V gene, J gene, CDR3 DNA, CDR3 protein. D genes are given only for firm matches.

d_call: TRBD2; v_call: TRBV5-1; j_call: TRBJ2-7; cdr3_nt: TGCGCCAGCAGATCCGGGACTAGCGGGTCCTACGAGCAGTACTTC; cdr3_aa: CASRSGTSGSYEQYF
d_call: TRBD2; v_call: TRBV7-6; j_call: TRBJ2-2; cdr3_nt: TGTGCCAGCAGCTTCGGGACTAGCGGGAGGGAAAACACCGGGGAGCTGTTTTTT; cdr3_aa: CASSFGTSGRENTGELFF
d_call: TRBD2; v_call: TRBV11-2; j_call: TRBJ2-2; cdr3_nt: TGTGCCAGCAGCCTAACGAGGCTAGCGGGAGGGCCTTACACCGGGGAGCTGTTTTTT; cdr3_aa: CASSLTRLAGGPYTGELFF
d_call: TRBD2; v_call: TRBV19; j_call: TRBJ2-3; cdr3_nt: TGTGCCAGTAGTAGGCCGACTAGCGGGAGTTACACAGATACGCAGTATTTT; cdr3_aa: CASSRPTSGSYTDTQYF
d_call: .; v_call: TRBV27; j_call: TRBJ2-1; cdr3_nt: TGTGCCAGCAGTTCGACTTTAAGCTCCTACAATGAGCAGTTCTTC; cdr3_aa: CASSSTLSSYNEQFF
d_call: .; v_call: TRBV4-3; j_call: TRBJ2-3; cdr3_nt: TGCGCCAGCAGCCTGAGCGGGAGCACAGATACGCAGTATTTT; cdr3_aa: CASSLSGSTDTQYF
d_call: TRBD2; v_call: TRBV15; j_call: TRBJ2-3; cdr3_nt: TGTGCCACCAGCAGAGCCGGGACTAGCGGGGGCGTCACAGATACGCAGTATTTT; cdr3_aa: CATSRAGTSGGVTDTQYF
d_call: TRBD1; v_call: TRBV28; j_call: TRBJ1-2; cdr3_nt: TGTGCCAGCAGTTTACTTAGACAGGGCTATGGCTACACCTTC; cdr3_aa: CASSLLRQGYGYTF
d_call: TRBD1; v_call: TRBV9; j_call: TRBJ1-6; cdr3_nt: TGTGCCAGCAGCGTAGAGGGGGACAGCTTTTCACCCCTCCACTTT; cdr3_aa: CASSVEGDSFSPLHF
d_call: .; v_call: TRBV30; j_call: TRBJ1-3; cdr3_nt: TGTGCCTGGAGGGGCCTGAGCTCTGGAAACACCATATATTTT; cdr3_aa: CAWRGLSSGNTIYF
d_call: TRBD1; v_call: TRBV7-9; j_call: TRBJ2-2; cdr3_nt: TGTGCCAGCAGCTTAGGGTGGGACAGGCTTAACACCGGGGAGCTGTTTTTT; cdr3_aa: CASSLGWDRLNTGELFF
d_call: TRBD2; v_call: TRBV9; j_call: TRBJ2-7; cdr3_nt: TGTGCCAGCAGCCCCTCGGGAGGGAGGGTTGACGACGAGCAGTACTTC; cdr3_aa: CASSPSGGRVDDEQYF
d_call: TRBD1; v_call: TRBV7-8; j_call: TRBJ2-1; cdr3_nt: TGTGCCAGCAGCTTAGGTCACAGGGGAAAGGGGAAGAATGAGCAGTTCTTC; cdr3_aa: CASSLGHRGKGKNEQFF
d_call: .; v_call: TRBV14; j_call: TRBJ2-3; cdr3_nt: TGTGCCAGCAGTGGTCCAAAAAGGGGTACGCAGTATTTT; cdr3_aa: CASSGPKRGTQYF